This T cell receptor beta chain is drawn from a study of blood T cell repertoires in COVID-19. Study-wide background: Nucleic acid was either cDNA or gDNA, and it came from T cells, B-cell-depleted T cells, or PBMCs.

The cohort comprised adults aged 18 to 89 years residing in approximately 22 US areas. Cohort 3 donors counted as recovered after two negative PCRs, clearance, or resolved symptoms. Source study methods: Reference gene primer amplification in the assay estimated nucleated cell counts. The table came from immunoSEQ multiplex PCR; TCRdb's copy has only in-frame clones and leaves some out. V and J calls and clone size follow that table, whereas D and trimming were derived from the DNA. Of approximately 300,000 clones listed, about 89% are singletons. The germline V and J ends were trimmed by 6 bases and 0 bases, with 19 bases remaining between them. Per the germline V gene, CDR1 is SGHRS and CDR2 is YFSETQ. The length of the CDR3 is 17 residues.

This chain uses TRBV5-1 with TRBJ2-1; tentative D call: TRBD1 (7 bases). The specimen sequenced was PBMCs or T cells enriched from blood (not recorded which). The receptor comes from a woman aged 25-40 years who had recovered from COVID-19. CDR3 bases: TGCGCCAGCATTGGCGGACAGGACTACTTCTCCTACAATGAGCAGTTCTTC. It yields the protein CASIGGQDYFSYNEQFF. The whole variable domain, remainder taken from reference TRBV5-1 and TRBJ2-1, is KAGVTQTPRYLIKTRGQQVTLSCSPISGHRSVSWYQQTPGQGLQFLFEYFSETQRNKGNFPGRFSGRQFSNSRSEMNVSTLELGDSALYLCASIGGQDYFSYNEQFFGPGTRLTVL.